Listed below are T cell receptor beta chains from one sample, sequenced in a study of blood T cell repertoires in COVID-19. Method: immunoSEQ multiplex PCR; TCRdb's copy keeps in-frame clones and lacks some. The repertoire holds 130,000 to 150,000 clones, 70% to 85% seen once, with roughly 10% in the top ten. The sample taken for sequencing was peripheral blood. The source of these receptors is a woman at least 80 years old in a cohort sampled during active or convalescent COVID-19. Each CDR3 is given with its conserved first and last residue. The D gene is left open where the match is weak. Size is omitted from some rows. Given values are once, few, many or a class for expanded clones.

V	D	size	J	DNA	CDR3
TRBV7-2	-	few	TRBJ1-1	TGTGCCAGCAGCTTAATGGTTAATATTAAACAGGTAGAAGCTTTCTTT	CASSLMVNIKQVEAFF
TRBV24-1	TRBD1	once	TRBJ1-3	TGTGCCACCAGTGATCATCGGACAGGGATGCATCCGGAAAACACCATATATTTT	CATSDHRTGMHPENTIYF
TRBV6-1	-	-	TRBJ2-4	TGTGCCAGCAGTGCGGGGGTGGGGGGCAAACAGGGGCGGGCCAAAAACATTCAGTACTTC	CASSAGVGGKQGRAKNIQYF
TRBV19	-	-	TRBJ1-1	TGTGCCAGTGTGGCGGGGTGGATAAGGACTGAAGCTTTCTTT	CASVAGWIRTEAFF
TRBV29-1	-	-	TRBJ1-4	TGCAGCGTTGGGCAGCGTGGGGGGAAACTGTTTTTT	CSVGQRGGKLFF
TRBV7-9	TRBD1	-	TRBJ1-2	TGTGCCAGCAGCACGGACAGGGGGGCGGCGCCTTATGGCTACACCTTC	CASSTDRGAAPYGYTF
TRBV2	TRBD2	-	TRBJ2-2	TGTGCCAGTCACCAGGGACTAGCGGGGACCGGGGAGCTGTTTTTT	CASHQGLAGTGELFF
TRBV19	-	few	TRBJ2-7	TGTGCCAGTAGTGTGACCGGGACTGGCCCTGAGCAGTACTTC	CASSVTGTGPEQYF
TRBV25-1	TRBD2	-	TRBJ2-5	TGTGCCAGCAGTGAGCGAGCGGGGGGGCATCGGGAGACCCAGTACTTC	CASSERAGGHRETQYF
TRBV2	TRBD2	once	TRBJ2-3	TGTGCCAGCAGTGGTCCTTCCTCTAGCGGGGGGGCCCAAGATACGCAGTATTTT	CASSGPSSSGGAQDTQYF
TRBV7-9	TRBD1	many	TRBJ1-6	TGTGCCAGCACCAGACAGGGGTTAGATTCACCCCTCCACTTT	CASTRQGLDSPLHF